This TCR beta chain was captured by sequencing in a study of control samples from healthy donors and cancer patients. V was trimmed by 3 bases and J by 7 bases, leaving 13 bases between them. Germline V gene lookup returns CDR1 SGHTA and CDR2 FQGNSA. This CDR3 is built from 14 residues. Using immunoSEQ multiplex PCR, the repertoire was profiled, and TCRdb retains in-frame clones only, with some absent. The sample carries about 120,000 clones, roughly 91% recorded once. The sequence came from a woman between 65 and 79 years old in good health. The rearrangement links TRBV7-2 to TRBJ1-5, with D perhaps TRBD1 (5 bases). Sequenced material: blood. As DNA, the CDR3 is TGTGCCAGCAGCTTCTTTCAGGGTAAGCAGCCCCAGCATTTT. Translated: CASSFFQGKQPQHF.